The 24 T cell receptor beta chains presented below share a single source sample, sequenced in a study of control samples from healthy donors and cancer patients. The table came from immunoSEQ multiplex PCR; TCRdb's copy has only in-frame clones and leaves some out. Here the sample spans tens of thousands of clones, around nine tenths being singletons. The sample consisted of blood. The source of these receptors is a man between 50 and 59 years old in good health.

The V call is TRBV24-1, the J call TRBJ2-5; 7 positions agree with TRBD1. Germline trimming cut 5 bases from V and 6 bases from J; bases unmatched to any gene: 2. The CDR3 covers 12 residues. The germline V gene has CDR1 KGHDR and CDR2 SFDVKD. CDR3 amino acids: CATSGQGKTQYF. CDR3 nucleotide sequence: TGTGCCACCAGTGGACAGGGAAAGACCCAGTACTTC.

The chain carries TRBV14 and TRBJ1-1; 7 positions match TRBD1. CDR3 length: 15 residues. V gave up 4 bases and J gave up 4 bases; unmatched junction bases: 9. The germline V gene has CDR1 SGHDN and CDR2 FVKESK. The CDR3 loop reads CASSRTGVRGTEAFF. Here the CDR3 DNA reads TGTGCCAGCAGCCGAACAGGGGTTCGCGGCACTGAAGCTTTCTTT.

This rearrangement joins TRBV7-9 to TRBJ1-4; D remains ambiguous. The CDR3 runs to 15 residues. Germline assignment: CDR1 SEHNR and CDR2 FQNEAQ (reference sequence). The CDR3 reads CAESLEGEYNEKLFF. As DNA, the CDR3 is TGTGCTGAATCTCTGGAAGGAGAGTATAATGAAAAACTGTTTTTT.

As concerns this clone: Other nucleotide sequences in the sample specify the same CDR3. The chain carries TRBV7-2 and TRBJ1-2; no firm D call. The ends were cut back, 1 base at V and 1 base at J, with 4 bases in the middle. There are 13 residues in the CDR3. Germline CDR1 is SGHTA and CDR2 is FQGNSA. The CDR3 DNA is TGTGCCAGCAGCTTAGGGGTTAACTATGGCTACACCTTC. As protein: CASSLGVNYGYTF.

For the CDR3, the DNA is TGCAGTGCTAGTCATCTAGGACAGGCTAACTATGGCTACACCTTC. Encoded protein: CSASHLGQANYGYTF. The chain carries TRBV20-1 and TRBJ1-2; 7 bases map to TRBD1. The germline V gene encodes CDR1 DFQATT and CDR2 SNEGSKA (reference sequence). After removal of 3 bases from V and 0 bases from J, the junction contained 7 bases not matched to a gene. The CDR3 length is 15 residues.

The V and J genes are TRBV11-1 and TRBJ1-1; D unclear. Germline CDR1 reads SGHAT; CDR2 reads FQDESV (reference sequence). This CDR3 has 11 residues. V lost 3 bases and J lost 11, with 10 bases in between. The DNA for the CDR3 is TGTGCCAGCAGCTTCAACGGGAAGGCTTTCTTT. Residues: CASSFNGKAFF. Full variable domain (rest looked up from reference TRBV11-1 and TRBJ1-1): EAEVAQSPRYKITEKSQAVAFWCDPISGHATLYWYRQILGQGPELLVQFQDESVVDDSQLPKDRFSAERLKGVDSTLKIQPAELGDSAMYLCASSFNGKAFFGQGTRLTVV.

This chain uses TRBV15 with TRBJ2-3, with 9 bases aligning to TRBD2. V shed 5 bases, J shed 2 bases, and the junction held 5 bases outside the gene matches. This CDR3 comprises 15 residues. Germline values: CDR1 LNHNV, CDR2 YYDKDF (reference sequence). CDR3 sequence reads: CATSQERGDTDTQYF. The CDR3 bases are TGTGCCACCAGCCAAGAGCGGGGGGACACAGATACGCAGTATTTT. The variable domain in full, with the rest retrieved from reference TRBV15 and TRBJ2-3, is DAMVIQNPRYQVTQFGKPVTLSCSQTLNHNVMYWYQQKSSQAPKLLFHYYDKDFNNEADTPDNFQSRRPNTSFCFLDIRSPGLGDTAMYLCATSQERGDTDTQYFGPGTRLTVL.

The rearrangement joins TRBV30 to TRBJ2-5; tentatively, D is TRBD2 (6 bases). The CDR3 loop spans 12 amino acids. Between the trimmed V and J ends, which lost 6 bases and 1 base, there was a span of 9 bases. The germline V gene encodes CDR1 GTSNPN and CDR2 SVGIG (reference sequence). The CDR3 nucleotides are TGTGCCTGTAATAGCGGCCAAGAGACCCAGTACTTC. Translating it yields CACNSGQETQYF.

This chain joins TRBV9 and TRBJ1-2; D is ambiguous. V lost 0 bases, J lost 5 bases, and 8 bases lay in between. The CDR3 consists of 13 residues. Looked up from germline, CDR1 is SGDLS and CDR2 is YYNGEE. In DNA form, the CDR3 reads TGTGCCAGCAGCGTAGCTTCGGGTTATGGCTACACCTTC. This sequence encodes CASSVASGYGYTF. Combining the CDR3 with reference TRBV9 and TRBJ1-2 gives the whole variable domain DSGVTQTPKHLITATGQRVTLRCSPRSGDLSVYWYQQSLDQGLQFLIQYYNGEERAKGNILERFSAQQFPDLHSELNLSSLELGDSALYFCASSVASGYGYTFGSGTRLTVV.

The chain links TRBV6-5 to TRBJ1-1; a possible D gene is TRBD1 (6 bases). The CDR3 covers 12 residues. Germline CDR1 MNHEY, CDR2 SVGAGI. CDR3 loop: CANRVLNTEAFF. CDR3 nucleotides: TGTGCTAACAGGGTCCTGAACACTGAAGCTTTCTTT.

V and J are TRBV13 and TRBJ2-5; 8 nucleotides agree with TRBD2. The CDR3 is made up of 16 amino acids. Germline lookup yields CDR1 PRHDT and CDR2 FYEKMQ (reference sequence). V shed 4 bases and J 7 bases; nucleotides not matched to a gene: 14. The CDR3 sequence is CASSSTGTSIDGTQYF. The CDR3 coding sequence is TGTGCCAGCAGCTCCACCGGGACTAGTATTGACGGGACCCAGTACTTC.

The V gene is TRBV5-1, the J gene TRBJ2-3, with TRBD2 matching over 10 bases. The CDR3 sequence is 19 residues long. Germline CDR1 and CDR2: SGHRS and YFSETQ. After removal of 4 bases from V and 0 bases from J, the junction contained 14 bases not matched to a gene. CDR3 sequence reads: CASSVGGQGLASSTDTQYF. CDR3 nucleotide sequence: TGCGCCAGCAGCGTTGGTGGCCAGGGACTAGCGTCAAGCACAGATACGCAGTATTTT.

The CDR3 region has the DNA TGTGCCAGCAGCTTCCAGGGGAATGAGCAGTTCTTC. Translated, it gives CASSFQGNEQFF. The chain employs TRBV7-2 and TRBJ2-1; tentative D call: TRBD1 (6 bases). The CDR3 is 12 amino acids. Germline V gene sequence: CDR1 SGHTA, CDR2 FQGNSA. V was trimmed by 3 bases and J by 7 bases, leaving 7 bases between them.

J is TRBJ1-1 and V is TRBV3-1 (or the pseudogene TRBV3-2); D unclear. V lost 5 bases and J lost 0, with 16 bases in between. CDR1 is LGHDT, CDR2 YNNKEL, per germline (reference sequence). This CDR3 contains 16 residues. CDR3 DNA sequence: TGTGCCAGCAGCGGCACGATCGGCAATATGAACACTGAAGCTTTCTTT. This sequence encodes CASSGTIGNMNTEAFF.

The rearrangement links TRBV12-3 or TRBV12-4 to TRBJ2-7; TRBD2 matches at 7 bases. The junction had 7 bases not matched to a gene; V was cut back by 7 bases and J by 4 bases. This CDR3 has 13 residues. CDR3 amino acids: CASNKGGGYEQYF. CDR3 bases: TGTGCCAGCAACAAAGGCGGGGGTTACGAGCAGTACTTC.

The rearrangement uses TRBV2 and TRBJ1-1, with D maybe TRBD1 (6 bases). The germline V gene encodes CDR1 SNHLY and CDR2 FYNNEI. Trimming cost V 5 bases and J 5 bases, with 15 bases left between them. The CDR3 contains 14 residues. The CDR3 sequence is CASSKQGSRTEAFF. CDR3 DNA sequence: TGTGCCAGCAGTAAACAGGGAAGTCGGACTGAAGCTTTCTTT.

This clone was detected once. The chain recombines TRBV5-1 with TRBJ1-1; D gene unclear. This CDR3 comprises 13 residues. Trimming removed 0 bases from V and 4 bases from J, with 7 bases in between. Germline values: CDR1 SGHRS, CDR2 YFSETQ. Here the CDR3 DNA reads TGCGCCAGCAGCTTGGAAGGGTTCACTGAAGCTTTCTTT. Encoded protein: CASSLEGFTEAFF. Full variable domain (rest looked up from reference TRBV5-1 and TRBJ1-1): KAGVTQTPRYLIKTRGQQVTLSCSPISGHRSVSWYQQTPGQGLQFLFEYFSETQRNKGNFPGRFSGRQFSNSRSEMNVSTLELGDSALYLCASSLEGFTEAFFGQGTRLTVV.

V and J are TRBV5-5 and TRBJ2-7; the D gene could be TRBD1 or TRBD2 (5 bases each). The CDR3 is 14 residues long. V was shortened by 1 base and J by 4 bases, with 12 bases between the two germline ends. Germline loops: CDR1 SGHKS, CDR2 YYEKEE (reference sequence). In nucleotides, the CDR3 is TGTGCCAGCAGCTTGCCGGGGCAACAGTACGAGCAGTACTTC. This gives the protein CASSLPGQQYEQYF.

A note on this clone: A junction end diverges from the germline sequence, so it may reflect a read error. The rearrangement uses TRBV3-1 (or the pseudogene TRBV3-2) and TRBJ2-7; 16 bases agree with TRBD2. The germline gives CDR1 LGHDT, CDR2 YNNKEL (reference sequence). The CDR3 is 15 amino acids. CDR3 sequence reads: CASSPGTSGGGKPHF. In DNA, the CDR3 is TGTGCCAGCAGCCCCGGGACTAGCGGGGGGGGGAAGCCTCACTTC.

The CDR3 spells CASSLEVNRKNEQFF. In DNA, the CDR3 is TGTGCCAGCAGCTTGGAAGTGAACAGAAAAAATGAGCAGTTCTTC. This chain uses TRBV5-8 with TRBJ2-1; D gene ambiguous. V dropped 0 bases and J dropped 7 bases, with 14 bases sitting between them. Germline values: CDR1 SGHTS, CDR2 YDEGEE. The CDR3 extends over 15 amino acids.

Here the CDR3 reads CASSLALGLAGADEQFF. The CDR3 region has the DNA TGTGCCAGCAGCTTAGCGCTCGGACTAGCGGGGGCGGATGAGCAGTTCTTC. The chain links TRBV7-9 to TRBJ2-1; TRBD2 matches 13 bases. Germline V gene lookup returns CDR1 SEHNR and CDR2 FQNEAQ (reference sequence). J gave up 8 bases and V 0 bases, and 7 bases lay outside the gene matches. The CDR3 covers 17 residues.

The chain carries TRBV7-9 and TRBJ2-5; 15 bases match TRBD2. Germline values: CDR1 SEHNR, CDR2 FQNEAQ (reference sequence). J gave up 2 bases and V 3 bases, and 4 bases lay outside the gene matches. The CDR3 has 17 residues. The CDR3 is CASSLGLAGGIQETQYF. The CDR3 coding sequence is TGTGCCAGCAGCTTGGGACTAGCGGGGGGTATACAAGAGACCCAGTACTTC.

V usage is TRBV18 and J usage is TRBJ2-2, with D hard to call. V lost 6 bases and J 9 bases, leaving 11 bases between the germline ends. Looked up from germline, CDR1 is KGHSH and CDR2 is LQKENI. The CDR3 has 12 amino acids. CDR3 residues: CASSPTVWELFF. In DNA form, the CDR3 reads TGTGCCAGCTCCCCGACCGTTTGGGAGCTGTTTTTT.

This sequence joins TRBV5-4 and TRBJ2-5, with D possibly being TRBD2 (6 bases). CDR3 size: 17 residues. Germline CDR1 is SGHNT and CDR2 is YYREEE (reference sequence). The V end was cut by 4 bases, the J end by 5 bases, with 24 bases between. Here the CDR3 reads CASSPLGGGARGETQYF. The DNA of the CDR3 is TGTGCCAGCAGCCCCTTGGGGGGAGGAGCTCGTGGGGAGACCCAGTACTTC.